The next 3 T cell receptor beta chains were all read from a single sample in a study of T cell responses to AZD1222 COVID-19 vaccine. The data were produced by immunoSEQ multiplex PCR, yet TCRdb's version contains in-frame clones alone and is incomplete. The table includes about 160,000 clones, roughly 90% detected once. The sequencing used peripheral blood, collected on day 0 of AZD1222 vaccination. The receptors stem from an adult in good health.

This chain joins TRBV9 and TRBJ1-6; D is possibly TRBD1 (5 bases). Trimming pared 7 bases from V and 4 bases from J, leaving 9 bases between. Germline CDR1 reads SGDLS; CDR2 reads YYNGEE. The CDR3 has 13 amino acids. The CDR3 is CASQKGYNSPLHF. CDR3 DNA sequence: TGTGCCAGCCAGAAGGGGTATAATTCACCCCTCCACTTT.

This clone has a single count. The chain recombines TRBV4-3 with TRBJ2-1; 13 bases fit TRBD2. Germline CDR1 and CDR2: LGHNA and YSLEER. Unmatched junction bases numbered 1, after V lost 0 bases and J lost 8 bases. The length of the CDR3 is 15 residues. CDR3 DNA sequence: TGCGCCAGCAGCCAAGAACTAGCGGGGGGGCATGAGCAGTTCTTC. Its protein is CASSQELAGGHEQFF.

The chain joins TRBV5-5 to TRBJ1-5; the D is unclear. This CDR3 region has 15 residues. V shed 4 bases and J shed 6 bases, with 17 bases lying between them. Germline assignment: CDR1 SGHKS and CDR2 YYEKEE (reference sequence). CDR3 sequence (DNA): TGTGCCAGCAGCCCAACACTCCTAAGCGGTCAGCCCCAGCATTTT. Its translation: CASSPTLLSGQPQHF.